The text below deals with one T cell receptor (beta chain). The antigen is not known. Production of TCR beta cDNA used 500 ng total RNA together with a constant-region primer. For TCR beta, libraries were produced by three nested multiplex PCR rounds using slightly modified ARM-PCR. Two initial PCR rounds of roughly 10 cycles each paired TRBV1-TRBV30 forward primers with a C-beta reverse primer. TCRdb recomputed calls from the multiplex PCR reads with MiXCR, one row per CDR3 protein. The table lists approximately 310,000 distinct CDR3 sequences, approximately 60% of them singletons. The data originate from a study of tumor-infiltrating lymphocytes in primary liver carcinoma. Trimming removed 3 bases at V and 5 bases at J, with 14 bases between. Germline V gene data show CDR1 as SGHNT and CDR2 as YYREEE (reference sequence). This CDR3 contains 14 residues. Germline DNA was also extracted, while the blood RNA originated from unsorted whole blood.

General study findings and limits: Because the samples were bulk unsorted, the study did not compare CD4+ and CD8+ repertoires. Tumor region pairs showed greater overlap than either tumor-adjacent or tumor-blood pairs did.

The chain has TRBV5-4 and TRBJ2-5; D might be TRBD1 (5 bases). The source of this sequence is a middle-aged man with primary liver carcinoma and hepatitis B virus infection. Sequenced input: peripheral blood. CDR3 sequence (DNA): TGTGCCAGCAGCTCACCACAGGTGGGGGAGACCCAGTACTTC. Protein sequence: CASSSPQVGETQYF. Full variable domain (remainder filled in from reference TRBV5-4 and TRBJ2-5): ETGVTQSPTHLIKTRGQQVTLRCSSQSGHNTVSWYQQALGQGPQFIFQYYREEENGRGNFPPRFSGLQFPNYSSELNVNALELDDSALYLCASSSPQVGETQYFGPGTRLLVL.